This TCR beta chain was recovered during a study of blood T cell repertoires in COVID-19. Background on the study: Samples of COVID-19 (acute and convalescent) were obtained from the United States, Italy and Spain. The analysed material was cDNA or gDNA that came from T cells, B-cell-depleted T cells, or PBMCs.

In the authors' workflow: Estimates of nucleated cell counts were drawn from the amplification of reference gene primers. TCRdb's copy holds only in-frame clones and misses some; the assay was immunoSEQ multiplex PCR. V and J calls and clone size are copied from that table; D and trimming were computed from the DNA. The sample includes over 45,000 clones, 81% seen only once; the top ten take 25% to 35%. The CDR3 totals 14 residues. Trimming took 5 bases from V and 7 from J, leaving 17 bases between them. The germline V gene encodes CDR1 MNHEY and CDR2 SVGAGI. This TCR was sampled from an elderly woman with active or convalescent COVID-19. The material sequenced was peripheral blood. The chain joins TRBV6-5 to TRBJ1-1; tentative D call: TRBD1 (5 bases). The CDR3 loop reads CASSPQGLGGEAFF. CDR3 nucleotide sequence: TGTGCCAGCAGTCCCCAGGGTTTGGGCGGTGAAGCTTTCTTT.